One sample yielded the 6 T cell receptor beta chains listed below, sequenced in a study of T cell repertoires in cytomegalovirus infection. TCRdb reanalysed the reads using MiXCR and keeps one entry per CDR3 protein. Found here are around 530,000 distinct CDR3 sequences, around a quarter of them singletons; the top ten hold 13%. Sequences were obtained from PBMCs. The receptors stem from a human donor in good health (CMV status not recorded). Some clones in this sample may be carry-over from other donors' samples.

The chain combines TRBV5-1 with TRBJ2-1; D not certain. The CDR3 covers 16 residues. Germline V gives CDR1 SGHRS, CDR2 YFSETQ. The V end was cut by 0 bases, the J end by 6 bases, with 16 bases between. The CDR3 protein is CASSLDFNRLGNEQFF. DNA for the CDR3: TGCGCCAGCAGCTTGGACTTTAATCGGCTGGGCAATGAGCAGTTCTTC.

This chain joins TRBV7-3 and TRBJ2-1; 10 bases fit TRBD2. The trim removed 5 bases at V and 7 bases at J, leaving 8 bases unmatched. The germline V gene encodes CDR1 SGHTA and CDR2 FQGTGA. The CDR3 contains 15 residues. DNA for the CDR3: TGTGCCAGCAGCGCTAGCGGGAGTGGGAGGAATGAGCAGTTCTTC. Its translation is CASSASGSGRNEQFF.

This clonotype was seen more than once but under ten times. V gene TRBV7-9 combines with J gene TRBJ1-4, with D possibly matching TRBD1 (5 bases). V shed 5 bases and J shed 6 bases, with 22 bases lying between them. Germline V lookup: CDR1 SEHNR, CDR2 FQNEAQ (reference sequence). This CDR3 is 17 amino acids long. CDR3 protein: CASSPNLRGPSDEKLFF. For the CDR3, the DNA is TGTGCCAGCAGCCCCAATCTCCGGGGCCCCTCGGATGAAAAACTGTTTTTT.

The CDR3 is CASSIGVLSSPQHF. CDR3 coding DNA: TGTGCCAGTAGTATTGGTGTCTTATCCAGTCCCCAGCATTTT. V and J are TRBV19 and TRBJ1-5; D is uncertain. The CDR3 length is 14 residues. The V gene lost 3 bases and the J gene lost 10 bases, with 16 bases spanning the gap. Germline values: CDR1 LNHDA, CDR2 SQIVND (reference sequence).

V is TRBV6-1 and J is TRBJ1-5; maybe TRBD1 (5 bases). Trimming took off 5 bases at V and 3 bases at J, with 14 bases between the two ends. This CDR3 comprises 15 residues. Per germline, CDR1 MNHNS and CDR2 SASEGT. The CDR3 DNA reads as TGTGCCAGCAGTTCGGGGGAGAGAGTCAATCAGCCCCAGCATTTT. It translates to CASSSGERVNQPQHF.

The genes are TRBV6-6 and TRBJ1-4, with D perhaps matching TRBD1 (5 bases). The CDR3 runs 14 residues. Germline CDR1 is MNHNY and CDR2 is SVGAGI (reference sequence). Trimming took off 6 bases at V and 3 bases at J, with 11 bases between the two ends. This CDR3 reads CASSLGHSNEKLFF. The CDR3 coding sequence is TGTGCCAGCAGCCTCGGACATTCTAATGAAAAACTGTTTTTT.